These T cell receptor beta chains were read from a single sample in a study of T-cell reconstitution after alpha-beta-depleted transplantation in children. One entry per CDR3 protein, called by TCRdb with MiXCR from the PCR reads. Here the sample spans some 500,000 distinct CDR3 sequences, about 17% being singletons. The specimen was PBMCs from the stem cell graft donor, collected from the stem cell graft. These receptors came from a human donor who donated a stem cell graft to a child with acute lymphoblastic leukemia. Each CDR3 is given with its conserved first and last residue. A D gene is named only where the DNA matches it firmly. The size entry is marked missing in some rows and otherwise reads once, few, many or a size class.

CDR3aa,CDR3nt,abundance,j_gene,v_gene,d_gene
CASSFTDLYGYTF,TGTGCCAGCAGTTTCACAGACCTCTATGGCTACACCTTC,few,TRBJ1-2,TRBV27,-
CASSHHVLPGLAGREQYF,TGTGCCAGCAGCCACCATGTTCTGCCGGGACTAGCGGGGCGGGAGCAGTACTTC,few,TRBJ2-7,TRBV11-2,TRBD2
CSAVRTLPFREAFF,TGCAGTGCTGTCCGAACCCTACCCTTTCGTGAAGCTTTCTTT,-,TRBJ1-1,TRBV20-1,-
CASSVGAGPFYEQYF,TGTGCCAGCAGCGTAGGGGCGGGGCCTTTCTACGAGCAGTACTTC,-,TRBJ2-7,TRBV9,-
CASSLLRGRETQYF,TGTGCCAGCAGCTTGTTGCGGGGCAGGGAGACCCAGTACTTC,few,TRBJ2-5,TRBV5-6,-
CASSPTDNEQFF,TGTGCCAGCAGCCCGACAGACAATGAGCAGTTCTTC,few,TRBJ2-1,TRBV11-2,-
CASSDPSGGPDEQYF,TGTGCCAGCAGTGACCCCTCGGGAGGGCCGGACGAGCAGTACTTC,-,TRBJ2-7,TRBV6-1,TRBD2
CASSHGASVNYEQYF,TGTGCCAGTAGCCACGGGGCTAGCGTCAACTACGAGCAGTACTTC,-,TRBJ2-7,TRBV19,-
CASSLSTSGRLLTDTQYF,TGTGCCAGCAGCTTATCGACTAGCGGGAGACTCCTCACAGATACGCAGTATTTT,few,TRBJ2-3,TRBV7-2,TRBD2
CSARDRREYWNEQFF,TGCAGTGCTAGAGATCGACGGGAGTATTGGAATGAGCAGTTCTTC,-,TRBJ2-1,TRBV20-1,-
CASSTYGTASYNEQFF,TGCGCCAGCAGCACGTACGGGACTGCCTCCTACAATGAGCAGTTCTTC,few,TRBJ2-1,TRBV5-1,-
CASSLGQRKDYEQYF,TGCGCCAGCAGCTTGGGACAAAGAAAAGACTACGAGCAGTACTTC,-,TRBJ2-7,TRBV5-1,-
CASSTGRSSEQYF,TGTGCCAGCTCCACTGGTAGAAGTTCCGAGCAGTACTTC,few,TRBJ2-7,TRBV28,-
CASSFRTGSYEQFF,TGTGCCAGCAGCTTCCGGACAGGGTCGTATGAGCAGTTCTTC,many,TRBJ2-1,TRBV11-3,TRBD1
CASRPHPKGLAVLPSTDTQYF,TGTGCCAGCAGACCACACCCGAAGGGACTAGCGGTTCTCCCTAGCACAGATACGCAGTATTTT,-,TRBJ2-3,TRBV11-2,TRBD2
CASSLEIGGIYGYTF,TGTGCCAGCAGTTTAGAGATTGGAGGGATCTATGGCTACACCTTC,-,TRBJ1-2,TRBV12-3/TRBV12-4,-
CASSSRPVVAEFVNEQFF,TGCGCCAGCAGCTCTCGACCTGTAGTTGCGGAGTTCGTCAATGAGCAGTTCTTC,few,TRBJ2-1,TRBV5-1,-